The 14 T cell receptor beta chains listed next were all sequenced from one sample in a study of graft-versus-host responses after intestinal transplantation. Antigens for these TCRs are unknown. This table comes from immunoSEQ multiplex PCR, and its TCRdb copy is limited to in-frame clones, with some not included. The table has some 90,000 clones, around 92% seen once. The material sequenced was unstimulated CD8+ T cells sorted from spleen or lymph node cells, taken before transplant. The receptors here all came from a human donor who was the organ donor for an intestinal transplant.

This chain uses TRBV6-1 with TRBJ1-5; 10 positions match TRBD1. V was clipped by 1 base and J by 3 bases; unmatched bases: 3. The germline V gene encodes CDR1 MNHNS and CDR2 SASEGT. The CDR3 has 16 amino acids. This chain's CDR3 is CASSEGTGGDNQPQHF. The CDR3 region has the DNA TGTGCCAGCAGTGAAGGGACAGGGGGGGACAATCAGCCCCAGCATTTT.

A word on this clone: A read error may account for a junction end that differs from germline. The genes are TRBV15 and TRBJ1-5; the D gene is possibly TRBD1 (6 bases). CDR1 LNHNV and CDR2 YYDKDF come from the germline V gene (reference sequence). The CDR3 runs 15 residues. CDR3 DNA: TGTGCCACCAGCAGAGCGTGGGACATCAATCTGCCCCAGCATTTT. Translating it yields CATSRAWDINLPQHF.

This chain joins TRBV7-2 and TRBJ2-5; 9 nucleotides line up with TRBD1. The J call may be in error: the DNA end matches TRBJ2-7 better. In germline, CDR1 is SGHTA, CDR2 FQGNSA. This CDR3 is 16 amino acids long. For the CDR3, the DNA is TGTGCCAGCAGCCAGGAGCCGTCGGGACAGGGCTACGAGCAGTACTTC. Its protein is CASSQEPSGQGYEQYF.

The CDR3 loop is CAIRGDGGTEAFF. In nucleotides, the CDR3 is TGTGCCATCAGAGGGGATGGTGGCACTGAAGCTTTCTTT. The gene calls are TRBV10-3 and TRBJ1-1; D perhaps matches TRBD1 (5 bases). The ends were cut back, 6 bases at V and 4 bases at J, with 12 bases in the middle. This CDR3 comprises 13 residues. From germline, CDR1 is ENHRY and CDR2 SYGVKD.

The CDR3 region is CASSQGFVGYADEQYF. The CDR3 DNA reads TGCGCCAGCAGCCAAGGGTTCGTGGGCTACGCAGACGAGCAGTACTTC. The J gene is TRBJ2-7, the V gene TRBV4-3; unclear D gene. Germline V CDR1 and CDR2: LGHNA, YSLEER. V was cut by 1 base and J by 5 bases, with 18 bases left in between. The CDR3 covers 16 residues.

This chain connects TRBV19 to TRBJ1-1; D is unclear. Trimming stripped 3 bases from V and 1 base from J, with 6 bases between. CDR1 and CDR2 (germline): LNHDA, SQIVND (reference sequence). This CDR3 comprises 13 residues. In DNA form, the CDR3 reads TGTGCCAGTAGTATTTACGGGAACACTGAAGCTTTCTTT. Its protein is CASSIYGNTEAFF.

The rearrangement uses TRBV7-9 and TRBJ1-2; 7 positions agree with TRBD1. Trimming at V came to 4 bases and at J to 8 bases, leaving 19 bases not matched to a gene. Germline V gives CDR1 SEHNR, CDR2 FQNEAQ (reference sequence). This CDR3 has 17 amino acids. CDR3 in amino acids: CASSSAVETGTAKGYTF. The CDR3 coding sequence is TGTGCCAGCAGCTCAGCCGTCGAGACAGGGACAGCGAAAGGCTACACCTTC.

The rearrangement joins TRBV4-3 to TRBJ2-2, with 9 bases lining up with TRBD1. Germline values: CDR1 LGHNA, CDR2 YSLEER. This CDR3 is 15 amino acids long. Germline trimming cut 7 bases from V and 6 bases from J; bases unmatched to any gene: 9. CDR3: CASNWDRETSGELFF. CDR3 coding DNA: TGCGCCAGCAACTGGGACAGGGAGACCTCCGGGGAGCTGTTTTTT.

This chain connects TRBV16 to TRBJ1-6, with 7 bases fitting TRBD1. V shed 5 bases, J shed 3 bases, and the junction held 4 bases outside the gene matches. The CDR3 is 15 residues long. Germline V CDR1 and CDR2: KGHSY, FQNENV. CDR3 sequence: CASSDQGVYNSPLHF. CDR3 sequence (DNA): TGTGCCAGCAGCGACCAGGGGGTCTATAATTCACCCCTCCACTTT.

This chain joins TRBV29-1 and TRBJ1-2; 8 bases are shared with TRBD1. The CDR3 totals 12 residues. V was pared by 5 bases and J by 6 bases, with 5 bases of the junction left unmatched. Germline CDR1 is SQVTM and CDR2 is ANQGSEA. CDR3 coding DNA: TGCAGCGTTTCGACAGGGGAAAATGGCTACACCTTC. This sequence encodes CSVSTGENGYTF.

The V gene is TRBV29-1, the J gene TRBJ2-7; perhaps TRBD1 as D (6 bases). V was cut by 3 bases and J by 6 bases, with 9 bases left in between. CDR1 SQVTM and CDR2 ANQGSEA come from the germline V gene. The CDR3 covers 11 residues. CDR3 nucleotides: TGCAGCGTTGATTGGGGGCGCGAGCAGTACTTC. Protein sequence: CSVDWGREQYF.

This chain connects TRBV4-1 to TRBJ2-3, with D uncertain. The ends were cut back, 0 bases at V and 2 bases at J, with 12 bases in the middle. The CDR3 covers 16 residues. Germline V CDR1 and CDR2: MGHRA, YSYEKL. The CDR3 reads CASSQDQDSNTDTQYF. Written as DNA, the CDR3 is TGCGCCAGCAGCCAAGATCAAGACTCTAACACAGATACGCAGTATTTT.

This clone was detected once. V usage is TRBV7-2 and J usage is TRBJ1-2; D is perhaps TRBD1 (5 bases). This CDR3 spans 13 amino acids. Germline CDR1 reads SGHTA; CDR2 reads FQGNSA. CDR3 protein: CADTAGEAYGYTF. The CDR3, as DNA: TGTGCGGACACAGCGGGGGAGGCCTATGGCTACACCTTC.

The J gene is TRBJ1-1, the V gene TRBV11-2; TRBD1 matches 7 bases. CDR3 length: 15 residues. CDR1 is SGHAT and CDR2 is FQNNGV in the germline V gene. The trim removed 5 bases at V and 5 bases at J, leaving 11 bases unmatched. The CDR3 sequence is CASSPSKGAGTEAFF. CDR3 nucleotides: TGTGCCAGCAGCCCTTCCAAGGGGGCTGGAACTGAAGCTTTCTTT.